These T cell receptor beta chains were read from a single sample in a study of shared clonotypes between healthy human individuals. The protocol was immunoSEQ multiplex PCR, while the TCRdb copy is restricted to in-frame clones and leaves out a portion. The sample contains about 600,000 clones, more than 95% of which appear only once. The source material was naive CD4+ T cells sorted from blood. Source of these receptors: a woman aged 30 to 39 in good health. Both conserved end residues are part of each CDR3. The D gene is left open where the match is weak. Where a row states a size, it is once, few, many or the class of an expanded clone; other rows omit it.

d_call j_call clone_size v_call cdr3_nt cdr3_aa
- TRBJ1-1 - TRBV28 TGTGCCAGCGGATCGTTTACAGGGTACTTCTCTAACACTGAAGCTTTCTTT CASGSFTGYFSNTEAFF
- TRBJ1-4 - TRBV4-1 TGCGCCAGCAGCCGGATAGCACAGACAGCCTTTAATGAAAAACTGTTTTTT CASSRIAQTAFNEKLFF
TRBD1 TRBJ1-4 - TRBV10-2 TGCGCCAGCAGTGGGACAGGGGTCGGGGCTGAAAAACTGTTTTTT CASSGTGVGAEKLFF
- TRBJ1-1 - TRBV5-1 TGCGCCAGCTCACAGGCATCCGACACTGAAGCTTTCTTT CASSQASDTEAFF
TRBD2 TRBJ2-5 - TRBV30 TGTGCCTGGAGTGTCGCAGCGGGAGGGTTCCAAGAGACCCAGTACTTC CAWSVAAGGFQETQYF
- TRBJ2-5 - TRBV28 TGTGCCAGCAGCCAACCCCAAGGGGAGACCCAGTACTTC CASSQPQGETQYF
- TRBJ2-2 - TRBV6-5 TGTGCCAGCCGGACGGGCACGAACACCGGGGAGCTGTTTTTT CASRTGTNTGELFF
- TRBJ1-1 - TRBV6-1 TGTGCCAGCAGTCCCCGGTCCGGGAACACTGAAGCTTTCTTT CASSPRSGNTEAFF
- TRBJ2-7 - TRBV30 TGTGCCTGGAGTGTACAGGGATACGAGCAGTACTTC CAWSVQGYEQYF
TRBD1 TRBJ2-2 - TRBV5-1 TGCGCCAGCAGCCCACAGGGGTACACCGGGGAGCTGTTTTTT CASSPQGYTGELFF
TRBD1 TRBJ1-1 - TRBV18 TGTGCCAGCTCACCATTCCAACCGGGACAGAGTTTTGAAGCTTTCTTT CASSPFQPGQSFEAFF
TRBD2 TRBJ2-3 - TRBV5-1 TGCGCCAGCAGCTTGCTAGCGGGATCAGCAGATACGCAGTATTTT CASSLLAGSADTQYF
- TRBJ1-2 - TRBV29-1 TGCAGCGCTGGGGACGACGGCCTTGGCTACACCTTC CSAGDDGLGYTF
TRBD1 TRBJ1-2 - TRBV28 TGTGCCAGCAGTCTACCACCAGCGACAGGGGACCGCCGTTATGGCTACACCTTC CASSLPPATGDRRYGYTF
- TRBJ1-4 - TRBV28 TGTGCCAGCAGTTTCGACCTGGGAACTAATGAAAAACTGTTTTTT CASSFDLGTNEKLFF
TRBD2 TRBJ2-1 - TRBV7-9 TGTGCCAGCAGCGAACTAGCGGGAGGCTACAATGAGCAGTTCTTC CASSELAGGYNEQFF
- TRBJ2-3 - TRBV10-2 TGCGCCAGCGGGGAGGACAGGCGGATTTCAGATACGCAGTATTTT CASGEDRRISDTQYF
- TRBJ2-7 - TRBV28 TGTGCCAGCAGTTTAGCTGAGGCCGGCCGGTGGGAGCAGTACTTC CASSLAEAGRWEQYF
- TRBJ1-2 - TRBV28 TGTGCCAGCACCTCTATTGTGGGCGGCTACACCTTC CASTSIVGGYTF
- TRBJ2-7 once TRBV11-2 TGTGCCAGCAGCTTAAAAGGCCAGCCCCGCTACGAGCAGTACTTC CASSLKGQPRYEQYF
TRBD1 TRBJ2-7 - TRBV25-1 TGTGCCAGCAGTCCGGGACAGGGTACCTACGAGCAGTACTTC CASSPGQGTYEQYF
- TRBJ2-2 - TRBV5-6 TGTGCCAGCAGAAATCGAAACACCGGGGAGCTGTTTTTT CASRNRNTGELFF